The clone carrying this T cell receptor beta chain was seen many times. Amplification yielded TCR beta CDR3 regions, with RNA transcripts as the source. The HTBI primer set drove a first-round RT-PCR of the TCR CDR3. Via MiXCR, TCRdb re-called the multiplex PCR reads, giving one row per CDR3 protein. The sample consists of approximately 510,000 distinct CDR3 sequences, less than 25% of them appearing once. The V gene lost 6 bases and the J gene lost 8 bases, with 16 bases spanning the gap. The CDR3 covers 13 residues. Germline CDR1 and CDR2: LNHDA and SQIVND (reference sequence). This sample is drawn from a study of T cells in Graves' hyperthyroidism and ophthalmopathy.

The chain combines TRBV19 with TRBJ1-2; a weak D match, TRBD1 (5 bases). The TCR comes from a man aged 18 to 30 with Graves' hyperthyroidism. Specimen: blood. The CDR3 loop reads CASRRAGREGYTF. CDR3 coding DNA: TGTGCCAGTAGGCGGGCGGGGCGAGAGGGCTACACCTTC.